The clone carrying this T cell receptor (beta chain) was seen a few times. The data were obtained in a study of blood T cell repertoires in COVID-19. The data were produced by immunoSEQ multiplex PCR, yet TCRdb's version contains in-frame clones alone and is incomplete. This table holds approximately 250,000 clones, 80% to 90% found once. Each participant's cohort was designated according to participant-reported clinical history. The CDR3 is made up of 15 amino acids. The V segment lost 3 bases and the J segment 7 bases; nucleotides outside the gene matches: 7. Germline V gives CDR1 SGHVS, CDR2 FQNEAQ.

The sequenced sample consisted of PBMCs or T cells enriched from blood (not recorded which). The chain is built from TRBV7-8 and TRBJ2-1, with 9 bases identical to TRBD2. The sequence was obtained from a man aged 25-45 years with acute COVID-19. This CDR3 reads CASSFLREGKNEQFF. The CDR3 nucleotides read TGTGCCAGCAGCTTTTTGCGGGAGGGTAAGAATGAGCAGTTCTTC.